This TCR beta chain originates from a study of CD8 T cells in Susac syndrome. The V segment lost 4 bases and the J segment 6 bases; nucleotides outside the gene matches: 0. The CDR3 is 11 amino acids. Germline V lookup: CDR1 SQVTM, CDR2 ANQGSEA. Random hexamers were used to reverse transcribe the RNA input (0.5 to 1 ug). Using its own MiXCR run on the immunoSEQ multiplex PCR reads, TCRdb lists one record per CDR3 protein. The table lists 140,000 to 150,000 distinct CDR3 sequences, about 95% of them singletons. The receptor was derived from a human donor with multiple sclerosis. This rearrangement joins TRBV29-1 to TRBJ2-4; 7 nucleotides agree with TRBD2. The sequenced sample consisted of CD4+ T cells from PBMCs. The CDR3: CSVGGGNIQYF. CDR3 coding DNA: TGCAGCGTTGGGGGGGGAAACATTCAGTACTTC.